A single sample gave rise to the 12 T cell receptor beta chains below, sequenced in a study of shared clonotypes between healthy human individuals. Libraries were prepared by immunoSEQ multiplex PCR; TCRdb keeps only in-frame clonotypes and omits some of them. The sample has 2,100,000 or so clones; 90% to 96% are singletons. Sequencing was carried out using naive CD4+ T cells sorted from blood. Noted subset: CD45RA+ positively selected. The receptors shown here come from a man between 18 and 29 years old in good health.

The chain couples TRBV6-5 to TRBJ1-1; 10 bases are shared with TRBD1. CDR1 and CDR2 from the germline V gene are MNHEY and SVGAGI. The CDR3 runs to 13 residues. The trim removed 6 bases at V and 11 bases at J, leaving 9 bases unmatched. CDR3 DNA sequence: TGTGCCAGCAGGCCCGACAGGGGGCGCGAGGCTTTCTTT. Residues: CASRPDRGREAFF.

The rearrangement uses TRBV29-1 and TRBJ2-7, with a possible D match to TRBD1 (6 bases). The germline V gene has CDR1 SQVTM and CDR2 ANQGSEA. V lost 5 bases, J lost 0 bases, and 17 bases lay in between. The CDR3 has 15 amino acids. The CDR3 protein is CSVIYRDRISYEQYF. The CDR3 DNA is TGCAGCGTTATATACAGGGATCGGATCTCCTACGAGCAGTACTTC.

The rearrangement uses TRBV27 and TRBJ1-1; D is uncertain. Germline values: CDR1 MNHEY, CDR2 SMNVEV (reference sequence). This CDR3 region has 14 residues. V shed 8 bases and J shed 4 bases, with 17 bases lying between them. The CDR3 reads CASSPDVVATEAFF. The CDR3 nucleotides are TGTGCCAGCTCCCCTGACGTTGTGGCCACTGAAGCTTTCTTT.

The J gene is TRBJ2-3, the V gene TRBV2, with a weak D call TRBD2 (6 bases). The CDR3 is 19 amino acids. Trimming shortened V by 2 bases and J by 0 bases, and 21 bases separated the two germline ends. The V gene's germline CDR1 is SNHLY and CDR2 FYNNEI. The CDR3 DNA follows: TGTGCCAGCAGTGAAAGGGGTAGCGGCGGATTTACTAGCACAGATACGCAGTATTTT. This codes for CASSERGSGGFTSTDTQYF.

As to this clone: Other DNA sequences in this sample translate to the same CDR3. This chain connects TRBV10-3 to TRBJ1-4, with a weak D call TRBD1 (5 bases). The V gene's germline CDR1 is ENHRY and CDR2 SYGVKD. The ends were cut back, 9 bases at V and 5 bases at J, with 10 bases in the middle. This CDR3 is 12 amino acids long. The chain's CDR3 is CAIGQGNEKLFF. The CDR3 DNA reads as TGTGCCATAGGCCAGGGAAATGAAAAACTGTTTTTT.

In regard to this clone: At one end, the junction sequence differs from germline, possibly due to a read error. The chain uses TRBV7-7 and TRBJ1-3; D is ambiguous. The CDR3 is made up of 15 amino acids. Germline V gene sequence: CDR1 SSHAT, CDR2 FNYEAQ (reference sequence). The CDR3: CASSLALGFGNTIYF. The CDR3, as DNA: TGTGCTAGCAGCTTAGCGTTGGGTTTTGGAAACACCATATATTTT.

Here the CDR3 DNA reads TGTGCCATCAGTGACGGGACAGGGAGGCAGCCCCAGCATTTT. Translated, it gives CAISDGTGRQPQHF. The chain uses TRBV10-3 and TRBJ1-5; TRBD1 aligns across 9 bases. This CDR3 is built from 14 residues. The germline V gene has CDR1 ENHRY and CDR2 SYGVKD. V lost 3 bases, J lost 7 bases, and 4 bases stayed unmatched.

This chain links TRBV5-1 with TRBJ2-7; D possibly corresponds to TRBD1 (6 bases). The germline V and J ends were trimmed by 3 bases and 3 bases, with 13 bases remaining between them. The CDR3 consists of 14 residues. Per the germline V gene, CDR1 is SGHRS and CDR2 is YFSETQ. Here the CDR3 reads CASSSGQILYEQYF. In DNA form, the CDR3 reads TGCGCCAGCAGCTCAGGACAGATTCTCTACGAGCAGTACTTC. Full variable domain (rest looked up from reference TRBV5-1 and TRBJ2-7): KAGVTQTPRYLIKTRGQQVTLSCSPISGHRSVSWYQQTPGQGLQFLFEYFSETQRNKGNFPGRFSGRQFSNSRSEMNVSTLELGDSALYLCASSSGQILYEQYFGPGTRLTVT.

V and J are TRBV18 and TRBJ1-1; D remains unclear. The V end lost 3 bases, the J end lost 1 base, and 12 bases lay between the germline ends. The germline CDR1 and CDR2 sequences are KGHSH and LQKENI. This CDR3 region has 15 residues. CDR3 nucleotides: TGTGCCAGCTCACCGCCAGGTATGAGGAACACTGAAGCTTTCTTT. Its protein is CASSPPGMRNTEAFF.

The rearrangement uses TRBV9 and TRBJ1-2; no clear D. The CDR3 has 14 residues. Trimming left V 0 bases short and J 3 bases short, with 9 bases between. Germline values: CDR1 SGDLS, CDR2 YYNGEE. The DNA of the CDR3 is TGTGCCAGCAGCGTAGAAGGCTATGACTATGGCTACACCTTC. Residues: CASSVEGYDYGYTF.

This sequence joins TRBV28 and TRBJ1-1; the match to TRBD1 covers 7 bases. The germline gives CDR1 MDHEN, CDR2 SYDVKM. The CDR3 is 12 residues long. Trimming at V came to 9 bases and at J to 4 bases, leaving 5 bases not matched to a gene. CDR3: CASQGTVTEAFF. The DNA for the CDR3 is TGTGCCAGTCAAGGGACAGTCACTGAAGCTTTCTTT. The full variable domain, with the rest looked up from reference TRBV28 and TRBJ1-1, is DVKVTQSSRYLVKRTGEKVFLECVQDMDHENMFWYRQDPGLGLRLIYFSYDVKMKEKGDIPEGYSVSREKKERFSLILESASTNQTSMYLCASQGTVTEAFFGQGTRLTVV.

With regard to this clone: The sample contains more than one DNA sequence encoding this CDR3. This chain joins TRBV29-1 and TRBJ2-3; 7 positions match TRBD1. The V gene's germline CDR1 is SQVTM and CDR2 ANQGSEA. V gave up 6 bases and J gave up 4 bases; unmatched junction bases: 7. The CDR3 is 13 residues long. The DNA for the CDR3 is TGCAGCGTGGCGAGGGGGCGCGCAGATACGCAGTATTTT. This codes for CSVARGRADTQYF.